Shown below are 25 T cell receptor beta chains from a single sample sequenced in a study of cytomegalovirus exposure and HLA in healthy donors. PCR involved 60 Vbeta and 13 Jbeta primers. Clones were read by immunoSEQ multiplex PCR, and TCRdb kept only the in-frame ones, dropping some. The profile shows 140,000 or so clones, roughly 62% of them singletons. Input material: PBMCs. The receptors stem from a male donor in good health and CMV-seronegative.

This chain connects TRBV2 to TRBJ2-1; 7 nucleotides match TRBD2. CDR1 is SNHLY and CDR2 is FYNNEI in the germline V gene. V dropped 6 bases and J dropped 2; count of bases not matched to a gene: 7. The CDR3 is 15 residues long. CDR3 DNA sequence: TGTGCCAGCAGGGAGGGTAGCGGGCCCTACAATGAGCAGTTCTTC. Its translation is CASREGSGPYNEQFF.

The CDR3 coding sequence is TGTGCCAGCAGCGCCAGACAGGGCGCTGAAGCTTTCTTT. Its protein is CASSARQGAEAFF. The gene calls are TRBV7-6 and TRBJ1-1; 7 bases line up with TRBD1. This CDR3 contains 13 residues. Germline assignment: CDR1 SGHVS and CDR2 FNYEAQ. The J segment lost 6 bases and the V segment lost 5 bases, leaving 6 bases of the junction unmatched.

Note on this clone: The junction departs from the called germline gene at one end, perhaps through a read error. The chain carries TRBV7-9 and TRBJ1-1, with TRBD1 matching 8 bases. The CDR3 is 15 residues long. Germline-derived CDR1 and CDR2 are SEHNR and FQNEAQ (reference sequence). The CDR3 here is CSSSLETGGNTEAFF. CDR3 in DNA: TGTTCCAGCAGCCTAGAAACAGGGGGGAACACTGAAGCTTTCTTT. The full variable domain, its missing parts supplied by reference TRBV7-9 and TRBJ1-1, is DTGVSQNPRHKITKRGQNVTFRCDPISEHNRLYWYRQTLGQGPEFLTYFQNEAQLEKSRLLSDRFSAERPKGSFSTLEIQRTEQGDSAMYLCSSSLETGGNTEAFFGQGTRLTVV.

This chain connects TRBV27 to TRBJ1-5, with D possibly being TRBD1 (5 bases). From germline, CDR1 is MNHEY and CDR2 SMNVEV (reference sequence). V lost 2 bases and J 4 bases, leaving 12 bases between the germline ends. This CDR3 is built from 15 residues. This chain's CDR3 is CASSLTGVGNQPQHF. The DNA of the CDR3 is TGTGCCAGCAGTTTAACGGGGGTAGGAAATCAGCCCCAGCATTTT.

V usage is TRBV18 and J usage is TRBJ2-3; no firm D call. The CDR3 length is 13 residues. Germline loops: CDR1 KGHSH, CDR2 LQKENI. Trimming took off 6 bases at V and 6 bases at J, with 13 bases between the two ends. CDR3 DNA: TGTGCCAGCTCCCCGCCTCTACTGGATACGCAGTATTTT. Protein product: CASSPPLLDTQYF.

The rearrangement links TRBV7-6 to TRBJ1-3; D perhaps matches TRBD1 (6 bases). Germline loops: CDR1 SGHVS, CDR2 FNYEAQ. CDR3 length equals 16 residues. Trimming took off 2 bases at V and 0 bases at J, with 11 bases between the two ends. The CDR3, as DNA: TGTGCCAGCAGCTTAAACGACAGGCTCTCTGGAAACACCATATATTTT. Residues: CASSLNDRLSGNTIYF.

The chain recombines TRBV13 with TRBJ2-7, with 9 bases identical to TRBD1. The CDR3 runs 15 residues. CDR1 and CDR2 from the germline V gene are PRHDT and FYEKMQ (reference sequence). Germline trimming cut 5 bases from V and 3 bases from J; bases unmatched to any gene: 8. CDR3 in DNA: TGTGCCAGCAGCCTTCGGGGACAGGGAATCTACGAGCAGTACTTC. It translates to CASSLRGQGIYEQYF.

V gene TRBV5-1 combines with J gene TRBJ2-1, with a tentative D call TRBD2 (5 bases). Germline assignment: CDR1 SGHRS and CDR2 YFSETQ. This CDR3 has 14 residues. The V and J ends lost 4 bases and 10 bases respectively, with 18 bases between them. CDR3 loop: CASSPTTSSDEQFF. CDR3 nucleotides: TGCGCCAGCAGCCCAACCACTAGTTCGGACGAGCAGTTCTTC.

The chain employs TRBV5-1 and TRBJ1-2; 10 nucleotides match TRBD1. The ends lost 1 base at V and 4 bases at J; junction bases unmatched: 10. The germline CDR1 and CDR2 sequences are SGHRS and YFSETQ. This CDR3 has 17 amino acids. The DNA of the CDR3 is TGCGCCAGCAGCTTGAATCCGGGACAGGGGATATCCTATGGCTACACCTTC. Translated: CASSLNPGQGISYGYTF.

CDR3 sequence: CASSSIAGEMETQYF. The CDR3 DNA follows: TGTGCCAGCAGCTCTATAGCGGGGGAAATGGAGACCCAGTACTTC. This chain joins TRBV7-6 and TRBJ2-5; TRBD2 aligns across 9 bases. CDR1 SGHVS and CDR2 FNYEAQ come from the germline V gene. Losses at the gene ends were 4 bases for V and 5 bases for J; bases not matched to a gene: 8. This CDR3 is 15 amino acids long.

The V and J genes are TRBV5-1 and TRBJ2-2; D is ambiguous. Per germline, CDR1 SGHRS and CDR2 YFSETQ. The V end lost 0 bases, the J end lost 5 bases, and 14 bases lay between the germline ends. CDR3 length equals 16 residues. The CDR3 DNA sequence: TGCGCCAGCAGCTTGGTTACACCTAGTAGGACCGGGGAGCTGTTTTTT. It yields the protein CASSLVTPSRTGELFF.

V and J are TRBV4-3 and TRBJ2-2; D ambiguous. The CDR3 has 17 amino acids. Trimming left V 0 bases short and J 4 bases short, with 15 bases between. Germline assignment: CDR1 LGHNA and CDR2 YSLEER. CDR3 sequence: CASSQDYPGSVTGELFF. CDR3 in DNA: TGCGCCAGCAGCCAAGATTACCCAGGTTCGGTCACCGGGGAGCTGTTTTTT.

This sequence joins TRBV10-1 and TRBJ2-7; D gene ambiguous. V shed 3 bases and J shed 2 bases, with 8 bases lying between them. There are 13 residues in the CDR3. Germline V gene lookup returns CDR1 WNHNN and CDR2 SYGVQD (reference sequence). In DNA, the CDR3 is TGCGCCAGCAGTGACGGCGGCCCCTACGAGCAGTACTTC. Encoded protein: CASSDGGPYEQYF.

The genes are TRBV6-5 and TRBJ1-2; the match to TRBD1 covers 7 bases. The trim removed 6 bases at V and 4 bases at J, leaving 11 bases unmatched. This CDR3 is 15 amino acids long. CDR1 is MNHEY and CDR2 is SVGAGI in the germline V gene. The CDR3: CASSRSGTAAYGYTF. The CDR3 DNA sequence: TGTGCCAGCAGCCGCTCCGGGACAGCCGCCTATGGCTACACCTTC.

This clone has more than one count but fewer than ten. This chain links TRBV7-9 with TRBJ2-3; possible D gene TRBD2, 5 bases. Germline loops: CDR1 SEHNR, CDR2 FQNEAQ (reference sequence). With 1 base removed from V and 5 bases from J, the gap between germline ends came to 10 bases. This CDR3 has 14 amino acids. The CDR3 reads CASSLGLAIDTQYF. In DNA, the CDR3 is TGTGCCAGCAGCTTAGGTCTAGCCATAGATACGCAGTATTTT.

This sequence joins TRBV6-5 and TRBJ1-2; 8 bases agree with TRBD1. Trimming at V came to 4 bases and at J to 8 bases, leaving 12 bases not matched to a gene. This CDR3 has 15 residues. The V gene's germline CDR1 is MNHEY and CDR2 SVGAGI. CDR3 loop: CASSSMTGAPCGYTF. Here the CDR3 DNA reads TGTGCCAGCAGTTCCATGACAGGGGCTCCGTGCGGCTACACCTTC.

The chain's CDR3 is CASSTGTNSNQPQHF. CDR3 DNA: TGTGCCAGTAGTACCGGGACAAATAGCAATCAGCCCCAGCATTTT. The chain carries TRBV19 and TRBJ1-5; maybe TRBD1 (6 bases). The CDR3 extends over 15 amino acids. Germline V lookup: CDR1 LNHDA, CDR2 SQIVND (reference sequence). With 4 bases removed from V and 0 bases from J, the gap between germline ends came to 10 bases.

CDR3 sequence reads: CASSQDLVQAYGYTF. In DNA, the CDR3 is TGCGCCAGCAGCCAAGATCTGGTACAGGCTTATGGCTACACCTTC. This chain links TRBV4-3 with TRBJ1-2; a possible D gene is TRBD1 (5 bases). The CDR3 is 15 amino acids. Trimming took off 0 bases at V and 5 bases at J, with 13 bases between the two ends. Germline CDR1 is LGHNA and CDR2 is YSLEER.

The gene calls are TRBV7-2 and TRBJ1-5; the D is unclear. The CDR3 contains 14 residues. Trimming cost V 6 bases and J 2 bases, with 11 bases left between them. Germline CDR1 and CDR2: SGHTA and FQGNSA. The CDR3 nucleotides are TGTGCCAGCAGTTACGAGGTGGGCAATCAGCCCCAGCATTTT. Its protein product is CASSYEVGNQPQHF.

V is TRBV27 and J is TRBJ1-6, with D tentatively TRBD1 (5 bases). Germline loops: CDR1 MNHEY, CDR2 SMNVEV (reference sequence). CDR3 size: 14 residues. Deletions cut 3 bases from V and 7 bases from J, with 10 bases between. The CDR3: CASSFGRGNSPLHF. DNA of the CDR3: TGTGCCAGCAGTTTTGGTCGGGGGAATTCACCCCTCCACTTT.

The V and J genes are TRBV27 and TRBJ2-5, with D unclear. The CDR3 sequence is 15 residues long. The germline gives CDR1 MNHEY, CDR2 SMNVEV (reference sequence). V was cut by 8 bases and J by 2 bases, with 18 bases left in between. This CDR3 is CASAYQDNQQETQYF. CDR3 in DNA: TGTGCCAGCGCCTATCAGGATAACCAACAAGAGACCCAGTACTTC.

The chain combines TRBV9 with TRBJ2-7, with 8 bases fitting TRBD2. Germline CDR1 SGDLS, CDR2 YYNGEE. Trimming cost V 1 base and J 3 bases; bases outside gene matches: 9. CDR3 length: 16 amino acids. Here the CDR3 reads CASSVRRGGTHYEQYF. The CDR3 DNA is TGTGCCAGCAGCGTACGGCGCGGGGGGACTCACTACGAGCAGTACTTC.

CDR3 loop: CASSIVSGTGNTIYF. The DNA for the CDR3 is TGTGCCAGTAGTATAGTATCAGGGACTGGAAACACCATATATTTT. The chain has TRBV19 and TRBJ1-3; tentatively, D is TRBD1 (5 bases). Trimming cost V 1 base and J 2 bases, with 9 bases left between them. Germline values: CDR1 LNHDA, CDR2 SQIVND (reference sequence). CDR3 size: 15 residues.

V and J are TRBV6-6 and TRBJ1-1; TRBD1 agrees at 10 bases. CDR1 and CDR2 from the germline V gene are MNHNY and SVGAGI (reference sequence). With 7 bases clipped from V and 3 bases from J, the junction kept 2 bases outside the gene matches. The CDR3 spans 13 residues. The CDR3 DNA reads TGTGCCAGCAAGGGACAGGGGTACACTGAAGCTTTCTTT. Translating it yields CASKGQGYTEAFF.

A note on this clone: One junction end disagrees with the germline gene, perhaps due to a read error. V and J are TRBV7-7 and TRBJ2-3, with TRBD1 matching over 8 bases. The CDR3 is made up of 15 amino acids. CDR1 is SSHAT and CDR2 is FNYEAQ in the germline V gene (reference sequence). The CDR3 nucleotides read TGTGCTAGCAGCGCCCAGACAGGGGGCACAGATACGCAGTATTTT. Translated, it gives CASSAQTGGTDTQYF.